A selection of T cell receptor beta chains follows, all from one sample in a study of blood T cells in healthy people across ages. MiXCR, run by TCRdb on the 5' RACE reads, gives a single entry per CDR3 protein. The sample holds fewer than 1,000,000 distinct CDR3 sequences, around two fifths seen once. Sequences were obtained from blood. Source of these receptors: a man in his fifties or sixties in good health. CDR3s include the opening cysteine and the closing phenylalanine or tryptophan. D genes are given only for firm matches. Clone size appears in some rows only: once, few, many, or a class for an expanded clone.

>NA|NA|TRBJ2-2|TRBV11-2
TGTGCCAGCAGCGGACGTATGGGCCCCATACACACCGGGGAGCTGTTTTTT
CASSGRMGPIHTGELFF
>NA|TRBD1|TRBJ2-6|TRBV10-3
TGTGCCATCAGAGCCGACCCGGGACAGTGGTTACCTGGGGCCAACGTCCTGACTTTC
CAIRADPGQWLPGANVLTF
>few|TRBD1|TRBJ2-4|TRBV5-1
TGCGCCAGCAGCCTCGACAGGGTAGCCAAAAACATTCAGTACTTC
CASSLDRVAKNIQYF
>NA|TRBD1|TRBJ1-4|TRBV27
TGTGCCAGCAGGGGACAGGGGACTGCAACTAATGAAAAACTGTTTTTT
CASRGQGTATNEKLFF
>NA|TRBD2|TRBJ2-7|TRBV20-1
TGCAGTGCTAGCAGGGAGGGAACCTACGAGCAGTACTTC
CSASREGTYEQYF
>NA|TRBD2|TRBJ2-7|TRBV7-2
TGTGCCAGCAGCTTAGTGGGCGGGGGGGCTTCCTACGAGCAGTACTTC
CASSLVGGGASYEQYF
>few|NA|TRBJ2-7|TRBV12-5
TGTGCTAGTGGTCTCCAGGAGGGGGGGTACGAGCAGTACTTC
CASGLQEGGYEQYF
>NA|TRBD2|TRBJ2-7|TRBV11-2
TGTGCCAGCAGCTTAGAGCGGCTAGCGGGGGGATATCCTAGCGAGCAGTACTTC
CASSLERLAGGYPSEQYF
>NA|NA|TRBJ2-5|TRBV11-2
TGTGCCAGCAGCTTTGACTTCGCAAAAGAGACCCAGTACTTC
CASSFDFAKETQYF
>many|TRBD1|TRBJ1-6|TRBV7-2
TGTGCCAGCAGCTTAGCGCCTGGGACAGGGGGCTCGGATTCACCCCTCCACTTT
CASSLAPGTGGSDSPLHF
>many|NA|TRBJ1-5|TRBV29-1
TGCAGCGTTGATGTACCTTGTGACATCAATCAGCCCCAGCATTTT
CSVDVPCDINQPQHF
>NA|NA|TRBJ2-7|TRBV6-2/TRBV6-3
TGTGCCAGCAGTTACTCCCCGACGGCCTCCTACGAGCAGTACTTC
CASSYSPTASYEQYF
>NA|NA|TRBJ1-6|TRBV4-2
TGTGCCAGCAGCCAAGGACGGACGTTGGATGATTCACCCCTCCACTTT
CASSQGRTLDDSPLHF
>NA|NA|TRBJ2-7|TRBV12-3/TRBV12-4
TGTGCCAGCAGTTTTGGCTCGGGAACCTACGAGCAGTACTTC
CASSFGSGTYEQYF
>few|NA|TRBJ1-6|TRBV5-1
TGCGCCAGCAACCTGGGGGGGACCGAGCAGTCACCCCTCCACTTT
CASNLGGTEQSPLHF
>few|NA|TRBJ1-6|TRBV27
TGTGCCAGCAGTCCCAGCCTCTCCTATAATTCACCCCTCCACTTT
CASSPSLSYNSPLHF
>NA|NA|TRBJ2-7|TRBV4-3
TGCGCCAGCAGCCAAGAGAGCCGGTCCTACGAGCAGTACTTC
CASSQESRSYEQYF
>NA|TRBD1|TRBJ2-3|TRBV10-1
TGCGCCAGCAGCAGTACAGCCGGGACAGGGTCAGATACGCAGTATTTT
CASSSTAGTGSDTQYF
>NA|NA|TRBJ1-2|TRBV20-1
TGCAGTGCTAGAGATTTGCAGACTGACCCTACTGGCTACACCTTC
CSARDLQTDPTGYTF
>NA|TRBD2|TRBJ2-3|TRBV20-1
TGCAGTGCTTCCGGGACTAGCGGTTTCACAGATACGCAGTATTTT
CSASGTSGFTDTQYF
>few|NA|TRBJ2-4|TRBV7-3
TGTGCCAGCAGCTACCGGCCCAAATATCGGGACATTCAGTACTTC
CASSYRPKYRDIQYF
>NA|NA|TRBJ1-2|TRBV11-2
TGTGCCAGCGCATTATCCGGGACGCATTCTCGGGGCTACACCTTC
CASALSGTHSRGYTF
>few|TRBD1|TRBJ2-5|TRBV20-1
TGCAGTGCTACCGGGACAGGGAAAGAGACCCAGTACTTC
CSATGTGKETQYF
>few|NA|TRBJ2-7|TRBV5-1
TGCGCCAGCAGCTTTCAGGATCACTACGAGCAGTACTTC
CASSFQDHYEQYF
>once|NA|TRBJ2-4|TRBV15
TGTGCCGCCAGCACCGGGACCACAGGGCGTAACATTCAGTACTTC
CAASTGTTGRNIQYF
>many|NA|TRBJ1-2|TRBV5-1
TGCGCCAGCAGCTTGCAGGCAGGGAACGGCTACACCTTC
CASSLQAGNGYTF
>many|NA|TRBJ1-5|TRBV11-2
TGTGCCAGCAGCCCGTTCAGAGGTGGTCAGCCCCAGCATTTT
CASSPFRGGQPQHF
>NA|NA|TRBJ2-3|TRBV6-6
TGTGTCAGCGGCGGGGAGACAGATACGCAGTATTTT
CVSGGETDTQYF
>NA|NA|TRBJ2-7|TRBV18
TGTGCCAGCTCACAACTAGACCAAAAGGACCCTTGGTACTTC
CASSQLDQKDPWYF
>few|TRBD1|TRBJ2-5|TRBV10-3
TGTGCCATCAGCCCCGGGACAGGGTACCAAGAGACCCAGTACTTC
CAISPGTGYQETQYF
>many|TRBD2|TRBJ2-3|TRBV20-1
TGCAGTGCCGTCGGGCCCGGGACTAGCGCCGGGTGGATCGATACGCAGTATTTT
CSAVGPGTSAGWIDTQYF
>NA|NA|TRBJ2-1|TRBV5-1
TGCGCCAGCAGTTCGGGGGAGTCAATCGATGAGCAGTTCTTC
CASSSGESIDEQFF
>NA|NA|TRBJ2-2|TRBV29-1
TGCAGCGTTGAAGTTTGGGGGACCCCCACCGGGGAGCTGTTTTTT
CSVEVWGTPTGELFF
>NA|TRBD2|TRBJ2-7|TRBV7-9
TGTGCCAGCAGCACTAGGACTAGCGGGGGCTACGAGCAGTACTTC
CASSTRTSGGYEQYF
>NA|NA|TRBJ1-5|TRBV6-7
TGTGCCAGCAGTTACCCAGGGTCGCCGCAAAATCAGCCCCAGCATTTT
CASSYPGSPQNQPQHF
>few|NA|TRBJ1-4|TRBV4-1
TGCGCCAGCAGCCTGGTCGAGAGGGGTGAAAAACTGTTTTTT
CASSLVERGEKLFF
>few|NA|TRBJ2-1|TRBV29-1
TGCAGCGTTGCATTGTCGGTCCAACGGGATGAGCAGTTCTTC
CSVALSVQRDEQFF
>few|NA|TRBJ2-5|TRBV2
TGTGCCAGCAGTGTTGGGGCAGGGCCTCAGGTGACCCAGTACTTC
CASSVGAGPQVTQYF
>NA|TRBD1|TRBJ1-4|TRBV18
TGTGCCAGCTCACCGGACAGGGCATGGGGAGAAAAACTGTTTTTT
CASSPDRAWGEKLFF
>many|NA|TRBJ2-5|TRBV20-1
TGCAGTGCTAGAGATCTGCGGCTAGCCGAAGAGACCCAGTACTTC
CSARDLRLAEETQYF
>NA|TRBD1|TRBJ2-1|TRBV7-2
TGTGCCAGCAGCTTAGAGGGGACAGGGTCCTACAATGAGCAGTTCTTC
CASSLEGTGSYNEQFF
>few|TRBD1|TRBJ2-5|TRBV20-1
TGCAGTGCTAGAGTAATCGCAGGGGGAGAGACCCAGTACTTC
CSARVIAGGETQYF
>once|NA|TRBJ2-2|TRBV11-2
TGTGCCAGCAGTGCGAATATTAGGGGGTCCACCGGGGAGCTGTTTTTT
CASSANIRGSTGELFF
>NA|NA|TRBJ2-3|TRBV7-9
TGTGCCACCAAGGACAGCATTAGCACAGATACGCAGTATTTT
CATKDSISTDTQYF
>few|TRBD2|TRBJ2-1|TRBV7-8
TGTGCCAGCAGCTTAGTCCGAGCGGGGCCCTACAATGAGCAGTTCTTC
CASSLVRAGPYNEQFF
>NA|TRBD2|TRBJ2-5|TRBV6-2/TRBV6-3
TGTGCCAGCAGTTACCCGATGACCTTACTAGCGGGGGCCGGGTACCAAGAGACCCAGTACTTC
CASSYPMTLLAGAGYQETQYF
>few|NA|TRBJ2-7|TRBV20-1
TGCAGTGCTACAGGGGGGATCCTACGCGAGCAGTACTTC
CSATGGILREQYF
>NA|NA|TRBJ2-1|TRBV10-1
TGCGCCAGCAGTGAAGGGACGGGGAAGAGCTCCTACAATGAGCAGTTCTTC
CASSEGTGKSSYNEQFF
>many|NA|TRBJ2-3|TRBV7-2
TGTGCCAGCAGCCTTATTGCGAGTGTCGGGTCAGATACGCAGTATTTT
CASSLIASVGSDTQYF
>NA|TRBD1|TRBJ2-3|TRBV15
TGTGCCACCAGCACACAGGGGGCCGGAGATACGCAGTATTTT
CATSTQGAGDTQYF
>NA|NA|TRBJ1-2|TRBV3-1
TGTGCCAGCAGCCAAGTTACAGGGACATATGGCTACACCTTC
CASSQVTGTYGYTF
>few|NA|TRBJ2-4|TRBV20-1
TGCAGTGCTAGGTTTGATGCCCCGACAGGAAAAAACATTCAGTACTTC
CSARFDAPTGKNIQYF
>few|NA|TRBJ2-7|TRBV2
TGTGCCAGCAGCTCGGGAGACAGGGCAAAGGACGAGCAGTACTTC
CASSSGDRAKDEQYF
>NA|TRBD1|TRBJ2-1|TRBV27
TGTGCCAGCAGTCCCTGGACAGGGGGCAAGAATGAGCAGTTCTTC
CASSPWTGGKNEQFF
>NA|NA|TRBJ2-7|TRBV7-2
TGTGCCAGCAGCTTAGGTGTAGGGGACTACGAGCAGTACTTC
CASSLGVGDYEQYF